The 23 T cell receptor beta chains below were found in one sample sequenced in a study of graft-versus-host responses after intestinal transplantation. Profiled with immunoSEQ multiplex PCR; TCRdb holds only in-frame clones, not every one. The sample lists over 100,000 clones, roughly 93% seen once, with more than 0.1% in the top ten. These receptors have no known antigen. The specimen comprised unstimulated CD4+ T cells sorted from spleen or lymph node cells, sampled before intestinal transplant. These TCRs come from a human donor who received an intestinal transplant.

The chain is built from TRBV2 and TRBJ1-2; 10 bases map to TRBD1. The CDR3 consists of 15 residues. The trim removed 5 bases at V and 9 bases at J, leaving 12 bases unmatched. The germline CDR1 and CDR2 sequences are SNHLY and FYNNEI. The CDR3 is CASSYQGDRGGSYTF. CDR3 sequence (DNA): TGTGCCAGCAGTTATCAGGGGGACAGGGGCGGTAGCTACACCTTC.

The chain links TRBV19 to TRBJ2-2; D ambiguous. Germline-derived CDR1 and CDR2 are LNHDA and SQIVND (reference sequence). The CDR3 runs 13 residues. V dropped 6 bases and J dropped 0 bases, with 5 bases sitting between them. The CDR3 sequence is CASRQPNTGELFF. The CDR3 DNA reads TGTGCCAGTAGACAGCCGAACACCGGGGAGCTGTTTTTT.

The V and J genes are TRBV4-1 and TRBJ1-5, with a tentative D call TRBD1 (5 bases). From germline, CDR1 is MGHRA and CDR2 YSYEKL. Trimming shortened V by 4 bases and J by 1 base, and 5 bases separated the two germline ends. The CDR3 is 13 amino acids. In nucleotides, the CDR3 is TGCGCCAGCAGCCGGGACAGCAATCAGCCCCAGCATTTT. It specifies CASSRDSNQPQHF.

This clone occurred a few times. CDR3 in DNA: TGTGCCAGCAGTAAGAGACCGGGCGGCTATGGCTACACCTTC. Residues: CASSKRPGGYGYTF. The rearrangement links TRBV6-5 to TRBJ1-2; no clear D gene. CDR3 length: 14 residues. The V and J ends lost 5 bases and 4 bases respectively, with 14 bases between them. CDR1 and CDR2 (germline): MNHEY, SVGAGI.

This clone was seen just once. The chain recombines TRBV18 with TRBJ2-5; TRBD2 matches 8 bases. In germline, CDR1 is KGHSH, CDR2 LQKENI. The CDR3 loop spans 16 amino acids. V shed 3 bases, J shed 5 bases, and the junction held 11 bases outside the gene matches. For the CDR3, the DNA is TGTGCCAGCTCACCCAGGCCGGGACTAGATGCGGAGACCCAGTACTTC. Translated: CASSPRPGLDAETQYF. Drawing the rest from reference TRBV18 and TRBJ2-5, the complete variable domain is NAGVMQNPRHLVRRRGQEARLRCSPMKGHSHVYWYRQLPEEGLKFMVYLQKENIIDESGMPKERFSAEFPKEGPSILRIQQVVRGDSAAYFCASSPRPGLDAETQYFGPGTRLLVL.

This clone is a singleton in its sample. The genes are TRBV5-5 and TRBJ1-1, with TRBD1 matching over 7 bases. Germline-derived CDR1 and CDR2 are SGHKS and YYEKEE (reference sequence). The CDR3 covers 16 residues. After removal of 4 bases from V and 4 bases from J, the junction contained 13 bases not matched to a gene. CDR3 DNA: TGTGCCAGCAGCCCGACGACAGGGCCCAAGGGCACTGAAGCTTTCTTT. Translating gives CASSPTTGPKGTEAFF.

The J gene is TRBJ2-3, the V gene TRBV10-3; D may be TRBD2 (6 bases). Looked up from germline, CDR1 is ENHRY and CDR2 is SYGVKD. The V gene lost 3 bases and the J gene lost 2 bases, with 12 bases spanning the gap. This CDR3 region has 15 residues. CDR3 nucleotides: TGTGCCATCAGTGACCCCGGGGGTTCCACAGATACGCAGTATTTT. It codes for CAISDPGGSTDTQYF.

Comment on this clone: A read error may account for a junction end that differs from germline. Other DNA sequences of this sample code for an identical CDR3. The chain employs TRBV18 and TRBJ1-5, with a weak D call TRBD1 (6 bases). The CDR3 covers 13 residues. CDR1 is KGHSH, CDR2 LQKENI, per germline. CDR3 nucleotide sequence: TGTGCCAGCTCCCCACAGGGTAGCCAGCCCCAGCATTTT. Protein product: CASSPQGSQPQHF.

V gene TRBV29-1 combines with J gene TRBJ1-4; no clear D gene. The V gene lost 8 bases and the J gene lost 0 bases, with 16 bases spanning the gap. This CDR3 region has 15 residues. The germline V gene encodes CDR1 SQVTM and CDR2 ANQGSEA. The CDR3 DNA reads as TGCAGCTCGAATAGGACGGTCGCAACTAATGAAAAACTGTTTTTT. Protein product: CSSNRTVATNEKLFF.

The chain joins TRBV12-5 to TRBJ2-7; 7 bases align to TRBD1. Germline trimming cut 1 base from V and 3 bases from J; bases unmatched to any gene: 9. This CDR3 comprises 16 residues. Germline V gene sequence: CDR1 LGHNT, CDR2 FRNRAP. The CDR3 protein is CASGLGSPTGYYEQYF. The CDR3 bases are TGTGCTAGTGGTTTGGGTTCTCCGACAGGGTACTACGAGCAGTACTTC.

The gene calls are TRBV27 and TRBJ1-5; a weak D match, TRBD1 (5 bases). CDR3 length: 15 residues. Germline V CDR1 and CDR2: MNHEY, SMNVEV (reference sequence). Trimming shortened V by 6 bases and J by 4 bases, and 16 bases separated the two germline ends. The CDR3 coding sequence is TGTGCCAGCAGGGGTGGGGGGACCTATAATCAGCCCCAGCATTTT. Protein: CASRGGGTYNQPQHF.

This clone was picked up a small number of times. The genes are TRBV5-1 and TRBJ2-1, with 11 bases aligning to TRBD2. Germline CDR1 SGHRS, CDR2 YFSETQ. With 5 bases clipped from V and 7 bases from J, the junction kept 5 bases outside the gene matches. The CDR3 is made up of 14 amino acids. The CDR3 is CASSSGRAGNEQFF. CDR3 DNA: TGCGCCAGCAGTAGCGGGAGGGCCGGGAATGAGCAGTTCTTC.

The CDR3 region has the DNA TGTGCCAGCAGTTTCATAGCGGGAGCCTCCTACGAGCAGTACTTC. It codes for CASSFIAGASYEQYF. The chain uses TRBV28 and TRBJ2-7; 9 bases fit TRBD2. The length of the CDR3 is 15 residues. Germline loops: CDR1 MDHEN, CDR2 SYDVKM. Unmatched junction bases numbered 3, after V lost 3 bases and J lost 0 bases.

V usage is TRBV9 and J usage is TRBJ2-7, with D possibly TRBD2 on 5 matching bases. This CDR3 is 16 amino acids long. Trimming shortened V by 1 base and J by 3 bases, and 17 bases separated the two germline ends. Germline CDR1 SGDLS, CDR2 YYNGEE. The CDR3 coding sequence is TGTGCCAGCAGCGTATTTCAGGACTCCGACCTCTACGAGCAGTACTTC. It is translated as CASSVFQDSDLYEQYF.

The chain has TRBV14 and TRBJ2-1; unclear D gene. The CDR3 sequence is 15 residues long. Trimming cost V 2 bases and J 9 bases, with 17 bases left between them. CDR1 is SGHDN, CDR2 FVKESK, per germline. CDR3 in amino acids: CASSQLRVQGREQFF. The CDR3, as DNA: TGTGCCAGCAGCCAACTTAGGGTTCAAGGGCGTGAGCAGTTCTTC.

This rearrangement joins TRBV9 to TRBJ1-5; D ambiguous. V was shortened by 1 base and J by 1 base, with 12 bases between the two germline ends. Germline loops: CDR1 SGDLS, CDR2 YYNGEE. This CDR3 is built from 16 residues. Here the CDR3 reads CASSVPGEGSNQPQHF. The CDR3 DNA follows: TGTGCCAGCAGCGTACCGGGCGAAGGAAGCAATCAGCCCCAGCATTTT.

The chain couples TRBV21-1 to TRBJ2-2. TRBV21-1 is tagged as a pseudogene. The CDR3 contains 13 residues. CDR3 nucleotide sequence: TGTGCCAGCGCCCCAGCTGGCAACGGGGAGCTGTTTTTT. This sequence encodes CASAPAGNGELFF.

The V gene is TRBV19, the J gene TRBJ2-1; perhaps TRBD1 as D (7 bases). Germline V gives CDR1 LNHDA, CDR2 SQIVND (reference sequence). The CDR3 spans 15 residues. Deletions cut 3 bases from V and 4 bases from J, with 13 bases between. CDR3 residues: CASSIAQGRYNEQFF. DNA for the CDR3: TGTGCCAGTAGTATCGCACAGGGGAGGTACAATGAGCAGTTCTTC.

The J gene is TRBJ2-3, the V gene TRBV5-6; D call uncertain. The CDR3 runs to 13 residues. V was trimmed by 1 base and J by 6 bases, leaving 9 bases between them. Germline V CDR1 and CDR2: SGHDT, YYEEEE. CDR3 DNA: TGTGCCAGCAGCTTGTTTAGGTCGGATACGCAGTATTTT. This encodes CASSLFRSDTQYF.

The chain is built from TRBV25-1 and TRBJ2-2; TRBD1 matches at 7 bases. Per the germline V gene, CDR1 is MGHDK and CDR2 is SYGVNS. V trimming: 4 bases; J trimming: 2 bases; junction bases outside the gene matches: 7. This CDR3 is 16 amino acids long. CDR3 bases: TGTGCCAGCAGTGCCCTACGGACAGGAAACACCGGGGAGCTGTTTTTT. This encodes CASSALRTGNTGELFF.

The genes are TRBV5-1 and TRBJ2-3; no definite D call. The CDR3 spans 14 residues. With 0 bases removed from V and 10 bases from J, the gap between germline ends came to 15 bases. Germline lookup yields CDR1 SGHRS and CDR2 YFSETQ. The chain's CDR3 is CASSLDSPMDAQYF. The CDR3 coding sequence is TGCGCCAGCAGCTTGGACTCCCCCATGGATGCGCAGTATTTT.

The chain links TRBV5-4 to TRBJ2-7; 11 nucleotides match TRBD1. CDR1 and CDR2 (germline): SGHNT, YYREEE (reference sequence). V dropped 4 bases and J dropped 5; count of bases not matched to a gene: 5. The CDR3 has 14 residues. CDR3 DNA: TGTGCCAGCAGCGGACAGGGGGCCCTCGACGAGCAGTACTTC. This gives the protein CASSGQGALDEQYF.

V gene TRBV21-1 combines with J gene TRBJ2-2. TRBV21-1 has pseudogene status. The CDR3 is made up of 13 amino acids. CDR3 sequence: CASLKGPLWELFF. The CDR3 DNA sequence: TGTGCCAGCTTAAAAGGACCCCTGTGGGAGCTGTTTTTT.